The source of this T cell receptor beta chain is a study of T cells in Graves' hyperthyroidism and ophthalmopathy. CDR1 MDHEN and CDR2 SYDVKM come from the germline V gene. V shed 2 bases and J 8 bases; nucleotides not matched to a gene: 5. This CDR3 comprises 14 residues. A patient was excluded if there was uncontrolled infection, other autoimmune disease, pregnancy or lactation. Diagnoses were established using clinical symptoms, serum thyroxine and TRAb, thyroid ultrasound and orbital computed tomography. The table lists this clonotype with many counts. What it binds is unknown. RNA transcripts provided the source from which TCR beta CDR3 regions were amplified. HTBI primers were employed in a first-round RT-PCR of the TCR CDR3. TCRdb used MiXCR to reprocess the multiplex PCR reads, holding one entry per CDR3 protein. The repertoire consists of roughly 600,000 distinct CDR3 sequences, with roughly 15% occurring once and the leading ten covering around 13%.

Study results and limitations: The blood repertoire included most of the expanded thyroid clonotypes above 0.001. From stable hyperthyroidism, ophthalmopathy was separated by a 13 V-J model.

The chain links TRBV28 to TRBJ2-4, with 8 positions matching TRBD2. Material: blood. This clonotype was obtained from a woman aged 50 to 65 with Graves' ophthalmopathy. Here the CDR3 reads CASSLGNSGDIQYF. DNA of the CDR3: TGTGCCAGCAGTTTAGGTAATAGCGGGGACATTCAGTACTTC.